This entry lists 30 T cell receptor beta chains sequenced from one sample in a study of early T cells in non-severe SARS-CoV-2 infection. MiXCR was run by TCRdb on the 5' RACE reads, yielding one entry per CDR3 protein. The table lists tens of thousands of distinct CDR3 sequences, about 12% of them singletons, with 3.4% in the top ten. The specimen sequenced was whole blood. The receptors come from an adult who was a healthcare worker with PCR-confirmed SARS-CoV-2 infection or an uninfected control (not recorded which).

This clonotype was found a few times. This chain joins TRBV15 and TRBJ1-5; weak D call: TRBD1 (5 bases). This CDR3 comprises 11 residues. CDR1 and CDR2 (germline): LNHNV, YYDKDF (reference sequence). The CDR3 DNA follows: TGTGTCCCCCCGAGGGGTCAGCCCCAGCATTTT. This sequence encodes CVPPRGQPQHF.

This clonotype was counted ten times or more. The rearrangement joins TRBV29-1 to TRBJ2-7; perhaps TRBD2 as D (6 bases). Germline V lookup: CDR1 SQVTM, CDR2 ANQGSEA. V was cut by 4 bases and J by 6 bases, with 13 bases left in between. There are 12 residues in the CDR3. The CDR3 nucleotides read TGCAGCGTTGGGCAACCGGGGGTCGAGCAGTACTTC. Translating gives CSVGQPGVEQYF.

This clonotype was found many times. The CDR3 loop reads CAIGTSGRIVEQFF. CDR3 nucleotide sequence: TGTGCCATCGGGACTAGCGGGAGGATTGTTGAGCAGTTCTTC. This sequence joins TRBV10-3 and TRBJ2-1; 15 bases match TRBD2. The CDR3 has 14 residues. Trimming at V came to 8 bases and at J to 9 bases, leaving 5 bases not matched to a gene. Germline V CDR1 and CDR2: ENHRY, SYGVKD.

The chain combines TRBV12-3 or TRBV12-4 with TRBJ1-4; D unclear. With 6 bases removed from V and 6 bases from J, the gap between germline ends came to 14 bases. This CDR3 is 14 amino acids long. This chain's CDR3 is CASRTPQAHEKLFF. CDR3 DNA sequence: TGTGCCAGCAGGACTCCGCAAGCACATGAAAAACTGTTTTTT.

This clonotype was observed a handful of times. The chain uses TRBV30 and TRBJ2-7; D is possibly TRBD2 (6 bases). The germline V and J ends were trimmed by 4 bases and 0 bases, with 13 bases remaining between them. The CDR3 loop spans 14 amino acids. The germline V gene has CDR1 GTSNPN and CDR2 SVGIG (reference sequence). In DNA form, the CDR3 reads TGTGCCTGGAAGAATGCGGGGAGCTCCTACGAGCAGTACTTC. It specifies CAWKNAGSSYEQYF.

With respect to this clonotype: This sequence may be a read error, since a much larger clone differs from it by one base. CDR3 loop: CASSERIGGLAVERYF. CDR3 sequence (DNA): TGCGCCAGCAGTGAACGTATTGGGGGACTAGCGGTCGAGCGGTACTTC. The chain employs TRBV10-1 and TRBJ2-7; 11 bases agree with TRBD2. This CDR3 has 16 residues. Germline loops: CDR1 WNHNN, CDR2 SYGVQD (reference sequence).

The chain is built from TRBV19 and TRBJ2-6; D uncertain. V lost 4 bases, J lost 0 bases, and 10 bases lay in between. This CDR3 is built from 16 residues. Germline V gene lookup returns CDR1 LNHDA and CDR2 SQIVND (reference sequence). The CDR3 loop is CASSRASSSGANVLTF. In nucleotides, the CDR3 is TGTGCCAGTAGTAGGGCATCTAGCTCTGGGGCCAACGTCCTGACTTTC.

This clonotype was counted a few times. The chain has TRBV12-3 or TRBV12-4 and TRBJ1-5; D remains unclear. V was clipped by 6 bases and J by 3 bases, with 12 bases between them. The CDR3 loop spans 14 amino acids. Written as DNA, the CDR3 is TGTGCCAGCAGCCCCAGCAGCTACAATCAGCCCCAGCATTTT. It specifies CASSPSSYNQPQHF.

The V and J genes are TRBV5-6 and TRBJ2-7, with D uncertain. This CDR3 is built from 14 residues. Germline loops: CDR1 SGHDT, CDR2 YYEEEE. Deletions cut 0 bases from V and 0 bases from J, with 7 bases between. This CDR3 is CASSLGADSYEQYF. The CDR3 DNA sequence: TGTGCCAGCAGCTTGGGGGCGGACTCCTACGAGCAGTACTTC.

This clonotype turned up a few times. The chain carries TRBV29-1 and TRBJ2-1; 8 nucleotides agree with TRBD2. After removal of 7 bases from V and 7 bases from J, the junction contained 6 bases not matched to a gene. Germline CDR1 is SQVTM and CDR2 is ANQGSEA. The CDR3 is 12 amino acids. Here the CDR3 reads CSGEASGNEQFF. Here the CDR3 DNA reads TGCAGCGGCGAGGCTAGCGGGAATGAGCAGTTCTTC.

This clonotype was picked up many times. V gene TRBV5-5 combines with J gene TRBJ2-5; D is perhaps TRBD2 (5 bases). This CDR3 has 14 amino acids. V was clipped by 0 bases and J by 4 bases, with 10 bases between them. CDR1 and CDR2 from the germline V gene are SGHKS and YYEKEE (reference sequence). This CDR3 is CASSLGAAGETQYF. CDR3 sequence (DNA): TGTGCCAGCAGCTTGGGGGCCGCGGGAGAGACCCAGTACTTC. The variable domain in full, with the rest retrieved from reference TRBV5-5 and TRBJ2-5, is DAGVTQSPTHLIKTRGQQVTLRCSPISGHKSVSWYQQVLGQGPQFIFQYYEKEERGRGNFPDRFSARQFPNYSSELNVNALLLGDSALYLCASSLGAAGETQYFGPGTRLLVL.

Ten or more counts support this clonotype. The V gene is TRBV20-1, the J gene TRBJ1-1; D possibly corresponds to TRBD1 (6 bases). Trimming left V 2 bases short and J 7 bases short, with 11 bases between. CDR1 is DFQATT and CDR2 is SNEGSKA in the germline V gene (reference sequence). The CDR3 consists of 12 residues. CDR3 region: CSARNQGIEAFF. Written as DNA, the CDR3 is TGCAGTGCTAGAAATCAGGGGATTGAAGCTTTCTTT.

Points on this clonotype: One end of the junction varies from germline; a read error may be responsible. This chain joins TRBV18 and TRBJ1-1; D gene ambiguous. Germline V lookup: CDR1 KGHSH, CDR2 LQKENI. This CDR3 comprises 14 residues. The CDR3 sequence: CASSPRDTNTEAFF. For the CDR3, the DNA is TGTGCCAGCTCCCCACGAGACACTAACACTGAAGCTTTCTTT.

The J gene is TRBJ2-1, the V gene TRBV5-1; no firm D call. This CDR3 is built from 12 residues. Trimming took 0 bases from V and 9 from J, leaving 7 bases between them. Germline V gene data show CDR1 as SGHRS and CDR2 as YFSETQ. CDR3 nucleotide sequence: TGCGCCAGCAGCTTGGCCACGGGTGAGCAGTTCTTC. Translating gives CASSLATGEQFF.

This clonotype was found a few times. V is TRBV7-8 and J is TRBJ2-1; TRBD1 agrees at 8 bases. CDR1 is SGHVS and CDR2 is FQNEAQ in the germline V gene. CDR3 length: 16 residues. With 3 bases clipped from V and 2 bases from J, the junction kept 6 bases outside the gene matches. Here the CDR3 reads CASSLRPGGAYNEQFF. Written as DNA, the CDR3 is TGTGCCAGCAGCTTGAGGCCAGGGGGCGCCTACAATGAGCAGTTCTTC.

This clonotype was counted a few times. The V call is TRBV6-6, the J call TRBJ2-1; D is possibly TRBD2 (6 bases). CDR1 MNHNY and CDR2 SVGAGI come from the germline V gene (reference sequence). The V and J ends lost 6 bases and 2 bases respectively, with 14 bases between them. The CDR3 loop spans 15 amino acids. The CDR3 nucleotides read TGTGCCAGCAGGTTCGGGACTTCGGCCTACAATGAGCAGTTCTTC. Protein product: CASRFGTSAYNEQFF.

This chain uses TRBV29-1 with TRBJ1-6, with a tentative D call TRBD1 (6 bases). The V gene's germline CDR1 is SQVTM and CDR2 ANQGSEA. CDR3 length: 13 residues. Trimming removed 6 bases from V and 7 bases from J, with 13 bases in between. CDR3 sequence (DNA): TGCAGCGTCCGGGCAGGGGTAAATTCACCCCTCCACTTT. Translated: CSVRAGVNSPLHF.

This clonotype came up many times. The rearrangement links TRBV19 to TRBJ1-5, with D unresolved. The CDR3 totals 15 residues. Germline assignment: CDR1 LNHDA and CDR2 SQIVND (reference sequence). Trimming took off 6 bases at V and 0 bases at J, with 12 bases between the two ends. The CDR3 bases are TGTGCCAGTAGGGAGCAGATCCATAGCAATCAGCCCCAGCATTTT. It codes for CASREQIHSNQPQHF.

This clonotype was seen more than once but under ten times. The chain uses TRBV2 and TRBJ1-1, with TRBD1 identical over 7 bases. The CDR3 is made up of 15 amino acids. Germline V gives CDR1 SNHLY, CDR2 FYNNEI. J was trimmed by 1 base and V by 3 bases; bases with no gene match: 5. The CDR3 DNA is TGTGCCAGCAGTGACGACAGGGCAGGGAACACTGAAGCTTTCTTT. Translating it yields CASSDDRAGNTEAFF.

This clonotype is labeled as medium-sized (0.01 to 0.1%). The rearrangement joins TRBV7-9 to TRBJ2-2; D uncertain. The CDR3 totals 16 residues. The ends were cut back, 4 bases at V and 4 bases at J, with 16 bases in the middle. CDR1 and CDR2 (germline): SEHNR, FQNEAQ (reference sequence). The CDR3 nucleotides read TGTGCCAGCAGCTCAGCGCGGAGCGAGCGCACCGGGGAGCTGTTTTTT. Translation gives CASSSARSERTGELFF.

This clonotype was seen a few times. The rearrangement uses TRBV28 and TRBJ2-2; D is possibly TRBD1 or TRBD2 (6 bases each). Germline V CDR1 and CDR2: MDHEN, SYDVKM. The V gene lost 2 bases and the J gene lost 6 bases, with 19 bases spanning the gap. CDR3 size: 17 residues. The CDR3: CASSLSRGRGKPGELFF. The CDR3 coding sequence is TGTGCCAGCAGTTTAAGCCGGGGGCGGGGAAAACCCGGGGAGCTGTTTTTT.

The chain employs TRBV15 and TRBJ2-3, with 7 bases aligning to TRBD2. The CDR3 consists of 18 residues. In germline, CDR1 is LNHNV, CDR2 YYDKDF (reference sequence). V lost 5 bases and J lost 0; bases outside the gene matches: 14. CDR3 in amino acids: CATSLPPVGAGSTDTQYF. The CDR3 DNA reads TGTGCCACCAGCCTCCCCCCCGTAGGAGCGGGGAGCACAGATACGCAGTATTTT.

This clonotype turned up a few times. This chain links TRBV3-1 with TRBJ2-1; D call uncertain. Trimming took 6 bases from V and 8 from J, leaving 11 bases between them. The germline V gene has CDR1 LGHDT and CDR2 YNNKEL (reference sequence). This CDR3 is built from 12 residues. CDR3 sequence: CASRSPGDEQFF. CDR3 nucleotides: TGTGCCAGCAGATCCCCTGGGGATGAGCAGTTCTTC.

This clonotype was counted at least ten times. The rearrangement uses TRBV3-1 and TRBJ2-7; D remains ambiguous. The CDR3 contains 14 residues. Germline CDR1 and CDR2: LGHDT and YNNKEL (reference sequence). Deletions cut 0 bases from V and 2 bases from J, with 8 bases between. CDR3 in amino acids: CASSQDWEAYEQYF. CDR3 sequence (DNA): TGTGCCAGCAGCCAAGATTGGGAAGCCTACGAGCAGTACTTC.

This clonotype was observed a handful of times. The chain links TRBV5-1 to TRBJ2-5; 8 bases fit TRBD2. Germline V gene lookup returns CDR1 SGHRS and CDR2 YFSETQ. The J segment lost 1 base and the V segment lost 1 base, leaving 6 bases of the junction unmatched. The CDR3 runs 16 residues. CDR3 protein: CASSLTGGLSQETQYF. The CDR3 DNA is TGCGCCAGCAGCTTGACGGGAGGGCTCTCCCAAGAGACCCAGTACTTC.

This clonotype has at least ten counts. The chain recombines TRBV5-1 with TRBJ2-6; D may be TRBD1 or TRBD2 (5 bases each). The CDR3 has 15 amino acids. The germline V gene has CDR1 SGHRS and CDR2 YFSETQ. V lost 4 bases and J 2 bases, leaving 10 bases between the germline ends. The CDR3 DNA reads as TGCGCCAGCAGCGGATCGGGGCCTGGGGCCAACGTCCTGACTTTC. Translating gives CASSGSGPGANVLTF.

The sample holds many counts of this clonotype. The chain uses TRBV28 and TRBJ1-3, with D tentatively TRBD1 (5 bases). Germline CDR1 MDHEN, CDR2 SYDVKM. This CDR3 has 14 amino acids. Trimming pared 5 bases from V and 5 bases from J, leaving 13 bases between. The CDR3 loop is CASSPPGARNTIYF. The CDR3 nucleotides read TGTGCCAGCAGTCCCCCCGGGGCAAGAAACACCATATATTTT.

This clonotype was counted between two and nine times. The chain couples TRBV29-1 to TRBJ2-1; TRBD1 is a possible D gene (5 bases). V shed 5 bases and J shed 7 bases, with 21 bases lying between them. CDR3 length equals 15 residues. Germline assignment: CDR1 SQVTM and CDR2 ANQGSEA. The CDR3 DNA reads TGCAGCGTTAGAACGACTGGGGCAGGATCTAATGAGCAGTTCTTC. As protein: CSVRTTGAGSNEQFF.

This sequence joins TRBV7-3 and TRBJ1-6; D might be TRBD1 (5 bases). Per germline, CDR1 SGHTA and CDR2 FQGTGA. The CDR3 length is 15 residues. V gave up 2 bases and J gave up 7 bases, with 12 bases separating them. The CDR3: CASSLVGRGNSPLHF. DNA of the CDR3: TGTGCCAGCAGCTTAGTGGGACGGGGGAATTCACCCCTCCACTTT.

This clonotype has a handful of counts. This chain links TRBV12-3 or TRBV12-4 with TRBJ2-5; TRBD2 matches at 9 bases. V was pared by 7 bases and J by 4 bases, with 10 bases of the junction left unmatched. CDR3 length: 15 amino acids. The CDR3 DNA follows: TGTGCCAGCACCGTGACTAGCGGAGGAGGAGAGACCCAGTACTTC. Its translation is CASTVTSGGGETQYF.